These T cell receptor beta chains were read from a single sample in a study of blood T cell repertoires in COVID-19. Clones were read by immunoSEQ multiplex PCR, and TCRdb kept only the in-frame ones, dropping some. This sample has around 250,000 clones, with 70% to 90% found just once. The specimen was PBMCs or T cells enriched from blood (not recorded which). The receptors here all came from a man aged 18 to 29 who had recovered from COVID-19. CDR3s include the opening cysteine and the closing phenylalanine or tryptophan. Each record gives: clone size, J gene, V gene, D gene, CDR3 length, CDR3 DNA, CDR3 protein. The D gene is left open where the match is weak. Not all rows give a size; the values are once, few, many and, for expanded clones, a class.

NA	TRBJ2-5	TRBV7-2	TRBD1	13	TGTGCCAGCAGCCGGGACAGGCAAGAGACCCAGTACTTC	CASSRDRQETQYF
NA	TRBJ1-2	TRBV12-3/TRBV12-4	NA	13	NA	CASSGQYVGGYTF
NA	TRBJ1-1	TRBV11-3	NA	15	TGTGCCAGCAGTCTTCAGCTGGGGGGGAACACTGAAGCTTTCTTT	CASSLQLGGNTEAFF
NA	TRBJ2-5	TRBV10-3	TRBD2	14	TGTGCCATCAGTGGGACTAGCGGGAGAGAGACCCAGTACTTC	CAISGTSGRETQYF
NA	TRBJ2-5	TRBV12-5	TRBD2	17	TGTGCTAGTGGTTTGGTTCGGAGGACTAGCGTACGAGAGACCCAGTACTTC	CASGLVRRTSVRETQYF
NA	TRBJ2-7	TRBV5-1	TRBD2	13	TGCGCCAGCAGCGCTAGCGGGAGCTACGAGCAGTACTTC	CASSASGSYEQYF
NA	TRBJ2-2	TRBV12-3/TRBV12-4	NA	13	TGTGCCAGCAGTTTACTCTTGACCGGGGAGCTGTTTTTT	CASSLLLTGELFF
few	TRBJ1-1	TRBV19	NA	13	TGTGCCAGTCTGGGACACCCGAACACTGAAGCTTTCTTT	CASLGHPNTEAFF
NA	TRBJ2-7	TRBV11-3	TRBD1	14	TGTGCCAGCAGCACTCGACAGGGCCCCAACGAGCAGTACTTC	CASSTRQGPNEQYF
NA	TRBJ1-1	TRBV12-3/TRBV12-4	NA	13	TGTGCCAGCAGTTTAACCCTCGGTTTAGAAGCTTTCTTT	CASSLTLGLEAFF
NA	TRBJ2-7	TRBV28	TRBD1	15	TGTGCCAGCAGTCTGGGGGACAGGGGTAACTACGAGCAGTACTTC	CASSLGDRGNYEQYF
NA	TRBJ2-2	TRBV5-5	TRBD1	15	TGTGCCAGCAGCGTAGAATGGACAGGGATCGGGGAGCTGTTTTTT	CASSVEWTGIGELFF
NA	TRBJ2-3	TRBV6-1	TRBD1	18	TGTGCCAGCAGTGAAAACCATTACCCGGGACAGGGGACAGATACGCAGTATTTT	CASSENHYPGQGTDTQYF
NA	TRBJ2-5	TRBV11-2	TRBD2	16	TGTGCCAGCAGCTTAGTTTCAGCGGGAGGGCTGGAGACCCAGTACTTC	CASSLVSAGGLETQYF
NA	TRBJ1-4	TRBV18	NA	18	TGTGCCAGCTCACTAAGCCTTCCCGACGGGGGACGGGTTGAAAAACTGTTTTTT	CASSLSLPDGGRVEKLFF
NA	TRBJ2-1	TRBV11-3	TRBD2	19	TGTGCCAGCAGCAACCAGGGACTAGCGGGAGGGCGACCGGTCAATGAGCAGTTCTTC	CASSNQGLAGGRPVNEQFF
once	TRBJ2-5	TRBV7-9	TRBD1	13	TGTGCCAGCAGCTACACAGGGGCAGAGACCCAGTACTTC	CASSYTGAETQYF
NA	TRBJ1-2	TRBV6-5	TRBD1	15	TGTGCCAGCCGATGGGAGGACAGGGAAGGATATGGCTACACCTTC	CASRWEDREGYGYTF